The source of this T cell receptor beta chain is a study of blood T cell repertoires in COVID-19. Overall study context: PBMCs, B-cell-depleted T cells, or T cells were the source of the cDNA or gDNA that made up the material.

Sequencing used immunoSEQ multiplex PCR; TCRdb keeps in-frame clones, though not all of them. Here the sample spans about 180,000 clones, 80% being singletons. Trimming pared 4 bases from V and 2 bases from J, leaving 15 bases between. Germline V CDR1 and CDR2: LNHDA, SQIVND (reference sequence). The CDR3 is 15 residues long. This chain joins TRBV19 and TRBJ2-7; weak D call: TRBD1 (5 bases). The specimen was peripheral blood. The TCR sequence derives from a man between 65 and 85 years old with active or convalescent COVID-19. CDR3 in amino acids: CASSTPGKSTYEQYF. CDR3 coding DNA: TGTGCCAGTAGTACCCCAGGGAAGTCTACCTACGAGCAGTACTTC.